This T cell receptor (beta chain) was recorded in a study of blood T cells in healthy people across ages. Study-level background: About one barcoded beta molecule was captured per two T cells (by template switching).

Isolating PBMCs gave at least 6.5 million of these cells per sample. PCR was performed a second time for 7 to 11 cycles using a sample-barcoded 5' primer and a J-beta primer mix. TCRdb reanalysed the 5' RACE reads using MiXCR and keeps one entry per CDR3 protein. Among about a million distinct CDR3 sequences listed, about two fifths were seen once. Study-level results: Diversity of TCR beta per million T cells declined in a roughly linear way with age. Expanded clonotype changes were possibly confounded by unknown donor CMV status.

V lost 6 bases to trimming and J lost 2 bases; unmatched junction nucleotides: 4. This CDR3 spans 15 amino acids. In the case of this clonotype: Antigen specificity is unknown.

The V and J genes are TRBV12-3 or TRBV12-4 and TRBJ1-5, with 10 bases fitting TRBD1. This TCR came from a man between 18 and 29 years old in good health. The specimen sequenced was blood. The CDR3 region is CASSDRGLGNQPQHF. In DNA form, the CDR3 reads TGTGCCAGCAGCGACAGGGGGCTAGGCAATCAGCCCCAGCATTTT.